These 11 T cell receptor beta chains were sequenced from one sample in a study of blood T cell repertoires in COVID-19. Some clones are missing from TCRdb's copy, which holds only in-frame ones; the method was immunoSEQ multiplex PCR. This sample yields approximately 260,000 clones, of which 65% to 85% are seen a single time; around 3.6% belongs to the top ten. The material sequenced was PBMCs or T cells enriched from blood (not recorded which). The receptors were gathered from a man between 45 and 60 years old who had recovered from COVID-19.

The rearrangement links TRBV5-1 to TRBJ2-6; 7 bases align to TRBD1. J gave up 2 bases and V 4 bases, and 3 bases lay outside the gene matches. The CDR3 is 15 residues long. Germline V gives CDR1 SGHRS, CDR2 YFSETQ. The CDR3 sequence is CASSDDRAGANVLTF. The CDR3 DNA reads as TGCGCCAGCAGCGACGACAGGGCTGGGGCCAACGTCCTGACTTTC.

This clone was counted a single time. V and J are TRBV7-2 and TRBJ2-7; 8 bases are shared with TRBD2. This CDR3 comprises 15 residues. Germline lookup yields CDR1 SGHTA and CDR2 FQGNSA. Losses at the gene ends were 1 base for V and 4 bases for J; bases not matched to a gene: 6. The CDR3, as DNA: TGTGCCAGCAGCTTAGATTCTAGCGGGCCATACGAGCAGTACTTC. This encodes CASSLDSSGPYEQYF.

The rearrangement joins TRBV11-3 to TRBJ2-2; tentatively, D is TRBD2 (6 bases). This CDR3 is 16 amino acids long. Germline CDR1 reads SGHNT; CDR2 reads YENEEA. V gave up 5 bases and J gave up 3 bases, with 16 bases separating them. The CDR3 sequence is CASSRGLLTYTGELFF. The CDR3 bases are TGTGCCAGCAGCCGTGGACTACTAACGTACACCGGGGAGCTGTTTTTT.

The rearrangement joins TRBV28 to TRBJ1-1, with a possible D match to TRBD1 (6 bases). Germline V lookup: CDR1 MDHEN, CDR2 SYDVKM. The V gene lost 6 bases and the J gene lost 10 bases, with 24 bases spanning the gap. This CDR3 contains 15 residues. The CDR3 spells CASSPPGGARSVAFF. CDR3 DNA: TGTGCCAGCAGCCCCCCGGGGGGGGCGCGTTCGGTAGCTTTCTTT.

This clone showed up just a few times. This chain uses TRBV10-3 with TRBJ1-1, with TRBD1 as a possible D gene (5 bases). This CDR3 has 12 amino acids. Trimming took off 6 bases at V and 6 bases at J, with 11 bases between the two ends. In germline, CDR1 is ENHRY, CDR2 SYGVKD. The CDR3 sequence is CAISPTEAEAFF. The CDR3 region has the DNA TGTGCCATCAGCCCGACAGAGGCTGAAGCTTTCTTT.

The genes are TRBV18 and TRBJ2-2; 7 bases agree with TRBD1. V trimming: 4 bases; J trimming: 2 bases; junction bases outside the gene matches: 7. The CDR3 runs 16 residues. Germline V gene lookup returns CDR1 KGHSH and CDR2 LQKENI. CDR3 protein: CASSQLGTVNTGELFF. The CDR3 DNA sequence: TGTGCCAGCTCACAATTAGGGACAGTTAACACCGGGGAGCTGTTTTTT.

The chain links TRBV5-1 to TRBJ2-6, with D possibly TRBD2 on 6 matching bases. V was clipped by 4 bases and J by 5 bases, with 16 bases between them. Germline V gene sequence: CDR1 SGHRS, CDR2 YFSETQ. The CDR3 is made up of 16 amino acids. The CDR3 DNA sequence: TGCGCCAGCAGCATGACCGCCGGGAGTAGGGCCAACGTCCTGACTTTC. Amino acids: CASSMTAGSRANVLTF.

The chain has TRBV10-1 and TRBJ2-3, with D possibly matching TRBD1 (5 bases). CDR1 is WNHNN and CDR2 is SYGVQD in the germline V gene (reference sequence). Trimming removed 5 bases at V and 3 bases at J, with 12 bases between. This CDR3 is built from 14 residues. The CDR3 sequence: CASSPDTTTDTQYF. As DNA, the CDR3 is TGCGCCAGCAGTCCGGACACGACTACAGATACGCAGTATTTT.

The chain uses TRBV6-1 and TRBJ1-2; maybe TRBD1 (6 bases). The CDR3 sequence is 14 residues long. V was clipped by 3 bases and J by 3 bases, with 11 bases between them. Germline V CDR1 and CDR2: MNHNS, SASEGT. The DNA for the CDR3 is TGTGCCAGCAGTGAGGGGCAGGGGCACTATGGCTACACCTTC. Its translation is CASSEGQGHYGYTF.

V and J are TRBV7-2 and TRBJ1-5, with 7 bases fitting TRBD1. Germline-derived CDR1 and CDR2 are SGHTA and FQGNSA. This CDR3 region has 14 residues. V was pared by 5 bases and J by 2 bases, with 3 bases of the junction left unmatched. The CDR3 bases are TGTGCCAGCAGCGCTACAGGGGGCAATCAGCCCCAGCATTTT. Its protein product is CASSATGGNQPQHF. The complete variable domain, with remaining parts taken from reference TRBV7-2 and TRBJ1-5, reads GAGVSQSPSNKVTEKGKDVELRCDPISGHTALYWYRQSLGQGLEFLIYFQGNSAPDKSGLPSDRFSAERTGGSVSTLTIQRTQQEDSAVYLCASSATGGNQPQHFGDGTRLSIL.

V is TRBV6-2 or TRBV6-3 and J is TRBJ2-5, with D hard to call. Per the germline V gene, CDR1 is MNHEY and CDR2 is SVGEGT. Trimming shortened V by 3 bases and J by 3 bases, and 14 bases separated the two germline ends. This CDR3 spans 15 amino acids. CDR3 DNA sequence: TGTGCCAGCAGTTATGACAAAGCCAAGAAAGAGACCCAGTACTTC. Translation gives CASSYDKAKKETQYF.